Listed below are T cell receptor beta chains from one sample, sequenced in a study of cytomegalovirus exposure and HLA in healthy donors. TCRdb's table, derived via immunoSEQ multiplex PCR, lists solely in-frame clones and lacks some. The sample consists of about 80,000 clones, about four fifths of them appearing once. Sequenced sample: PBMCs. Receptor source: a man aged 45-65 years in good health and CMV-seropositive. CDR3s include the opening cysteine and the closing phenylalanine or tryptophan. The D gene is left open where the match is weak. Not every row has a clone size; where given, it reads once, few, many or a size class.

TRBD2	TRBV7-2	once	TRBJ2-2	CASSSRTSGRLNTGELFF	TGTGCCAGCAGCTCCCGGACTAGCGGGAGATTAAACACCGGGGAGCTGTTTTTT
.	TRBV20-1	.	TRBJ2-3	CSAESTDTQYF	TGCAGTGCGGAGAGCACAGATACGCAGTATTTT
.	TRBV4-1	.	TRBJ2-1	CASSRGVYNEQFF	TGCGCCAGCAGCCGCGGGGTATACAATGAGCAGTTCTTC
.	TRBV19	.	TRBJ1-5	CASAWAVRGNQPQHF	TGTGCCTCCGCTTGGGCAGTTCGTGGCAATCAGCCCCAGCATTTT
TRBD1	TRBV9	.	TRBJ1-1	CASSVDRQGSTEAFF	TGTGCCAGCAGCGTAGACAGACAGGGTAGCACTGAAGCTTTCTTT
TRBD1	TRBV7-3	once	TRBJ2-7	CASSPDDRVGEQYF	TGTGCCAGCAGCCCAGATGACAGGGTTGGAGAGCAGTACTTC
.	TRBV5-3	.	TRBJ1-2	CARSLEGDGGYTF	TGTGCCAGAAGCTTGGAAGGGGATGGTGGCTACACCTTC
.	TRBV7-6	.	TRBJ2-2	CASSLKRTGELFF	TGTGCCAGCAGCTTAAAGCGAACCGGGGAGCTGTTTTTT
.	TRBV10-1	.	TRBJ1-2	CASSESPGADGYTF	TGCGCCAGCAGTGAGTCACCGGGAGCGGATGGCTACACCTTC
.	TRBV5-4	.	TRBJ2-3	CASRGGSERSTDTQYF	TGTGCCAGCAGAGGGGGTTCGGAGCGAAGCACAGATACGCAGTATTTT
TRBD2	TRBV6-1	.	TRBJ2-3	CASSAGLAGGDTQYF	TGTGCCAGCAGTGCGGGACTAGCGGGAGGAGATACGCAGTATTTT
.	TRBV7-9	.	TRBJ1-5	CASSFGGQPQHF	TGTGCCAGCAGCTTTGGAGGACAGCCCCAGCATTTT
TRBD2	TRBV7-9	.	TRBJ2-1	CASSSETTGLAAEQFF	TGTGCCAGCAGCTCAGAGACCACGGGACTAGCGGCTGAGCAGTTCTTC
.	TRBV11-2	.	TRBJ2-1	CASSPDLAHEQFF	TGTGCCAGCAGCCCAGATCTAGCACATGAGCAGTTCTTC
TRBD1	TRBV6-4	.	TRBJ2-2	CASSERDRPNTGELFF	TGTGCCAGCAGTGAAAGGGACAGACCAAACACCGGGGAGCTGTTTTTT